The subject of this entry is one TCR beta chain. This sample is drawn from a study of blood T cell repertoires in COVID-19. The overall study: Both acute and convalescent COVID-19 samples were obtained from the United States, Italy and Spain. Sources were T cells, B-cell-depleted T cells, or PBMCs; the material itself was cDNA or gDNA.

The authors' processing: For nucleated cells, counts were estimated from reference gene primer amplification. TCRdb keeps only in-frame clones here, not all; method: immunoSEQ multiplex PCR. V, J and clone size were drawn from that table, and D and trimming were deduced from the DNA. The data contain about 100,000 clones, roughly 90% of them singletons. Germline CDR1 MNHEY, CDR2 SMNVEV (reference sequence). The CDR3 length is 14 residues. The V segment lost 6 bases and the J segment 4 bases; nucleotides outside the gene matches: 8. Sequencing was carried out using peripheral blood. The clonotype originates from a man aged 55 to 69 with acute or convalescent COVID-19. The V and J genes are TRBV27 and TRBJ2-7, with 8 positions matching TRBD1. The CDR3 DNA follows: TGTGCCAGCAGCCCTTTCGGGACAGGTTACGAGCAGTACGTC. It translates to CASSPFGTGYEQYV.